Described below is a single T cell receptor beta chain sequence and its context. This clone appeared a single time. The antigen this receptor binds is unknown. The record has no base qualities; no much larger clone is one base away. Other nucleotide sequences in the sample specify the same CDR3. The sample is drawn from a study of control samples from healthy donors and cancer patients (dated by TCRdb to about 2020). The library was built by means of the immunoSEQ multiplex PCR assay. In its TCRdb copy, this immuneACCESS table keeps in-frame sequences only and misses some clones. Where compared with another copy, unresolved V genes explain less than half of these, and the others have no known cause. This sample comprises about 150,000 clones, over 90% of them detected only once. 2% to 2.5% of the sample comes from the top ten. CDR1 and CDR2 are drawn from the germline V gene: MDHEN, SYDVKM. The cysteine opens and the phenylalanine closes a CDR3 of 16 amino acids. The entry retains the CDR3 DNA only, 48 bases that are in frame from base 1. V drops 3 bases and J drops 8 bases, leaving 22 bases in between.

Material for sequencing was blood. This receptor was taken from a man aged 45 to 65 in good health. The V gene is TRBV28 and the J gene is TRBJ1-2, with no confidently assigned D gene. The CDR3 corresponds to CASSLAPPLDSGGYTF. At the DNA level, the sequence is TGTGCCAGCAGTTTGGCCCCCCCCTTGGATAGTGGAGGCTACACCTTC.